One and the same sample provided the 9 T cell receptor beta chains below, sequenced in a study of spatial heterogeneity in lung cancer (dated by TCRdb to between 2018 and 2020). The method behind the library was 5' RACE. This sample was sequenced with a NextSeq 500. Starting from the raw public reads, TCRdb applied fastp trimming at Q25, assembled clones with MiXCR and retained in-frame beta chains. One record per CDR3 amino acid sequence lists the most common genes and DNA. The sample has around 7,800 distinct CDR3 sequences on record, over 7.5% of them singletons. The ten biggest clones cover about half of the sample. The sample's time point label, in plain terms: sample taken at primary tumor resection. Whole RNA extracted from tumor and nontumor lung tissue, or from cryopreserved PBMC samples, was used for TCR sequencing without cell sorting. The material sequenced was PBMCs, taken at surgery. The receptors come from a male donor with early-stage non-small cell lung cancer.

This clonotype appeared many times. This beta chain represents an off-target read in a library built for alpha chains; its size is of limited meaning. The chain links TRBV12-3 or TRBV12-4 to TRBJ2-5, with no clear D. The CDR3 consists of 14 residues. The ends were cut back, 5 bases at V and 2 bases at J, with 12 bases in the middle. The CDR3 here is CASSVLQEQETQYF. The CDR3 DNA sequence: TGTGCCAGCAGTGTCCTCCAGGAACAAGAGACCCAGTACTTC.

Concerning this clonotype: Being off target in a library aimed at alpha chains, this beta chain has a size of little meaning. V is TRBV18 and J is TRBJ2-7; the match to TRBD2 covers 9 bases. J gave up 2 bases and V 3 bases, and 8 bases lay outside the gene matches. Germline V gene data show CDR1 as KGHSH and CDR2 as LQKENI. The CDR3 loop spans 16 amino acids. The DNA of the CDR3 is TGTGCCAGCTCACCCTTAGCGGGAGTAAGGACCTACGAGCAGTACTTC. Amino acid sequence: CASSPLAGVRTYEQYF.

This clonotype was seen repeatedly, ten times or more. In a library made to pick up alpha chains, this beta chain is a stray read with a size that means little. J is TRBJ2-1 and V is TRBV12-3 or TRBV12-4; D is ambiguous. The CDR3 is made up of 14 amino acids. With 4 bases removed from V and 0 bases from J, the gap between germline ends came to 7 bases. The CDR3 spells CASSSKSSYNEQFF. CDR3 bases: TGTGCCAGCAGTTCAAAAAGCTCCTACAATGAGCAGTTCTTC.

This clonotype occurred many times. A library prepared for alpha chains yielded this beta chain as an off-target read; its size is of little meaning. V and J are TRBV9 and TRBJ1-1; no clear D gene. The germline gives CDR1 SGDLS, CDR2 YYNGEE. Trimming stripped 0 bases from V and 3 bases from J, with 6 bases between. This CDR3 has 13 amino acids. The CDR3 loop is CASSVVPDTEAFF. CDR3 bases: TGTGCCAGCAGCGTAGTCCCCGACACTGAAGCTTTCTTT.

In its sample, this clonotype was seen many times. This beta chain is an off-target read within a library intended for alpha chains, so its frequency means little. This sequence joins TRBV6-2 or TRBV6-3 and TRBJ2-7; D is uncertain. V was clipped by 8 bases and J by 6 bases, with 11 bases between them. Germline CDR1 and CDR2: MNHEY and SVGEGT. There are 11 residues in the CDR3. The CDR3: CASGASLEQYF. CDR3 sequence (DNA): TGTGCCAGCGGCGCGTCCCTCGAGCAGTACTTC.

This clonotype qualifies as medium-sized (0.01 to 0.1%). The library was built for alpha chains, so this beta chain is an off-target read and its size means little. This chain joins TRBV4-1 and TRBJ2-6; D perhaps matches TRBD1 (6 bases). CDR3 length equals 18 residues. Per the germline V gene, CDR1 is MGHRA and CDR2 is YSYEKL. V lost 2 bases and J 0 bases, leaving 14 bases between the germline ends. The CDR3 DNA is TGCGCCAGCAGCCAAAAGGGACACGAGAGCTCTGGGGCCAACGTCCTGACTTTC. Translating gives CASSQKGHESSGANVLTF.

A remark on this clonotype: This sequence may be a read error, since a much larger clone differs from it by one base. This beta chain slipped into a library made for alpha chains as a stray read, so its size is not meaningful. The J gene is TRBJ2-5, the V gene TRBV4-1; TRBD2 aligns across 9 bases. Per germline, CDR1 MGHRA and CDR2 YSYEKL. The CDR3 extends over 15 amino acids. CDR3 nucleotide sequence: TGCGCCAGCGGCCAGAGGGGGCTAGCGGGGGAGACCCAGTACTTC. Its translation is CASGQRGLAGETQYF.

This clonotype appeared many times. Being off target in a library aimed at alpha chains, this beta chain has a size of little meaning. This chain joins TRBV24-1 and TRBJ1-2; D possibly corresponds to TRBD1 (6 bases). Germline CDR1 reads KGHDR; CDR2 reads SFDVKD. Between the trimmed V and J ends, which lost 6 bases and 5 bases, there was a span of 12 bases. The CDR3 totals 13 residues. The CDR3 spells CATSKDSRYGYTF. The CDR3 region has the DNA TGTGCCACCAGTAAGGACAGTCGGTATGGCTACACCTTC.

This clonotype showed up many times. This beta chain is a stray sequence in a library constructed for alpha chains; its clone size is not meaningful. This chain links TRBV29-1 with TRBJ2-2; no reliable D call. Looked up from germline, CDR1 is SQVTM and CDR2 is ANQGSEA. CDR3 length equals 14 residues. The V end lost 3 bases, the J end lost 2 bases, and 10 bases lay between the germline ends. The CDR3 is CSVDVGFNTGELFF. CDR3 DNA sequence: TGCAGCGTTGATGTGGGGTTTAACACCGGGGAGCTGTTTTTT.